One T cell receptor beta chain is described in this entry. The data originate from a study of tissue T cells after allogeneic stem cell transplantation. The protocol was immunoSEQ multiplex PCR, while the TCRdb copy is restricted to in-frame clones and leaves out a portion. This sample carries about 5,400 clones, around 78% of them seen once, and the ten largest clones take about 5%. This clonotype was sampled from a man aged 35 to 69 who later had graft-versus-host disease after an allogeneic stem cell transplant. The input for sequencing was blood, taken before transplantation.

The CDR3 protein is CASSHQGPGYEQYF. CDR3 coding DNA: TGTGCCAGCAGCCATCAGGGCCCTGGCTACGAGCAGTACTTC. V is TRBV7-9 and J is TRBJ2-7, with a weak D call TRBD1 (5 bases). The CDR3 extends over 14 amino acids. CDR1 is SEHNR and CDR2 is FQNEAQ in the germline V gene (reference sequence). V lost 5 bases and J lost 3, with 14 bases in between.